Each of the 26 T cell receptor beta chains below was sequenced from the same sample in a study of cytomegalovirus exposure and HLA in healthy donors. Both 60 Vbeta primers and 13 Jbeta primers went into the PCR. The repertoire was sequenced with immunoSEQ multiplex PCR; TCRdb's copy has only in-frame clones and lacks some. The sample consists of approximately 95,000 clones, 78% of them appearing once. Sequencing input: PBMCs. The receptors were gathered from a middle-aged woman in good health and CMV-seropositive.

The chain carries TRBV10-2 and TRBJ2-7, with 11 bases that match TRBD1. The CDR3 contains 13 residues. V lost 5 bases, J lost 9 bases, and 6 bases stayed unmatched. The germline gives CDR1 WSHSY, CDR2 SAAADI. The CDR3 here is CASSKGQGGMQYF. CDR3 coding DNA: TGCGCCAGCAGTAAGGGACAGGGGGGGATGCAGTACTTC.

The rearrangement joins TRBV27 to TRBJ2-5; 15 bases line up with TRBD2. The CDR3 contains 17 residues. Losses at the gene ends were 6 bases for V and 4 bases for J; bases not matched to a gene: 9. From germline, CDR1 is MNHEY and CDR2 SMNVEV (reference sequence). CDR3 in amino acids: CASRMTSGLAGGETQYF. CDR3 coding DNA: TGTGCCAGCAGGATGACTTCGGGACTAGCGGGAGGAGAGACCCAGTACTTC.

The chain uses TRBV7-2 and TRBJ2-1, with 9 positions matching TRBD2. This CDR3 is 19 amino acids long. V was clipped by 5 bases and J by 0 bases; unmatched bases: 14. Germline CDR1 reads SGHTA; CDR2 reads FQGNSA. The CDR3 protein is CASSPKASGTLSSYNEQFF. Here the CDR3 DNA reads TGTGCCAGCAGCCCAAAGGCTAGCGGGACTTTGAGCTCCTACAATGAGCAGTTCTTC. Drawing the rest from reference TRBV7-2 and TRBJ2-1, the complete variable domain is GAGVSQSPSNKVTEKGKDVELRCDPISGHTALYWYRQSLGQGLEFLIYFQGNSAPDKSGLPSDRFSAERTGGSVSTLTIQRTQQEDSAVYLCASSPKASGTLSSYNEQFFGPGTRLTVL.

This clone has a single count. The V call is TRBV10-3, the J call TRBJ2-2, with a weak D call TRBD2 (6 bases). The CDR3 is made up of 15 amino acids. In germline, CDR1 is ENHRY, CDR2 SYGVKD. Between the trimmed V and J ends, which lost 10 bases and 3 bases, there was a span of 18 bases. The CDR3 nucleotides read TGTGCCACCGGTCAGGGCGGGACCTACACCGGGGAGCTGTTTTTT. This gives the protein CATGQGGTYTGELFF.

The V call is TRBV6-6, the J call TRBJ2-1; TRBD2 agrees at 7 bases. Looked up from germline, CDR1 is MNHNY and CDR2 is SVGAGI (reference sequence). J gave up 3 bases and V 6 bases, and 5 bases lay outside the gene matches. CDR3 length: 14 residues. CDR3 DNA: TGTGCCAGCAGCTCGAGGGAGGGCTACAATGAGCAGTTCTTC. This codes for CASSSREGYNEQFF.

The chain is built from TRBV18 and TRBJ2-5; unclear D gene. This CDR3 contains 13 residues. Trimming shortened V by 3 bases and J by 5 bases, and 10 bases separated the two germline ends. CDR1 is KGHSH and CDR2 is LQKENI in the germline V gene. The CDR3 DNA reads TGTGCCAGCTCACCCCCCAGTTGGGAGACCCAGTACTTC. Translated: CASSPPSWETQYF.

This chain links TRBV6-1 with TRBJ2-1; 8 nucleotides match TRBD2. Germline lookup yields CDR1 MNHNS and CDR2 SASEGT. Germline trimming cut 0 bases from V and 10 bases from J; bases unmatched to any gene: 14. This CDR3 has 17 residues. CDR3 in amino acids: CASSEAGAGGQKGEQFF. The CDR3 DNA reads TGTGCCAGCAGTGAAGCGGGGGCGGGAGGTCAGAAAGGGGAGCAGTTCTTC.

This chain links TRBV10-2 with TRBJ1-2, with D perhaps matching TRBD1 (6 bases). V was shortened by 7 bases and J by 8 bases, with 17 bases between the two germline ends. This CDR3 is 13 amino acids long. From germline, CDR1 is WSHSY and CDR2 SAAADI. This CDR3 reads CASTVTGVNGYTF. DNA of the CDR3: TGCGCCAGCACTGTGACAGGAGTTAACGGCTACACCTTC.

This clone was seen just once. This chain connects TRBV5-1 to TRBJ2-1; 12 positions match TRBD2. The junction had 5 bases not matched to a gene; V was cut back by 4 bases and J by 3 bases. CDR1 and CDR2 from the germline V gene are SGHRS and YFSETQ. The CDR3 is made up of 16 amino acids. CDR3 sequence: CASSPPTSGGYNEQFF. CDR3 nucleotides: TGCGCCAGCAGCCCGCCGACTAGCGGGGGCTACAATGAGCAGTTCTTC.

The DNA for the CDR3 is TGTGCCAGCAGCTTATCGGGACAGGGGGCTAGAGATGGCTACACCTTC. This sequence encodes CASSLSGQGARDGYTF. The chain couples TRBV7-8 to TRBJ1-2; the match to TRBD1 covers 12 bases. Germline lookup yields CDR1 SGHVS and CDR2 FQNEAQ. V lost 2 bases to trimming and J lost 6 bases; unmatched junction nucleotides: 7. CDR3 length equals 16 residues.

This clone was seen only once. This chain joins TRBV7-6 and TRBJ2-5; TRBD1 matches 7 bases. The DNA end lines up better with TRBJ2-7; the J call may be wrong. Per the germline V gene, CDR1 is SGHVS and CDR2 is FNYEAQ. The CDR3 is made up of 14 amino acids. The CDR3 nucleotides read TGTGCCAGCAGTCCCGGGACAGAGTCCTACGAGCAGTACTTC. Amino acid sequence: CASSPGTESYEQYF.

The CDR3 DNA reads as TGTGCCAGCAGTTACGGCGGGCGCTCCTACGAGCAGTACTTC. This sequence encodes CASSYGGRSYEQYF. The rearrangement uses TRBV6-5 and TRBJ2-7; weak D call: TRBD2 (5 bases). The CDR3 runs 14 residues. Germline assignment: CDR1 MNHEY and CDR2 SVGAGI. V gave up 2 bases and J gave up 0 bases, with 8 bases separating them.

This clone was observed a single time. The rearrangement uses TRBV11-2 and TRBJ2-5, with D possibly being TRBD2 (5 bases). Germline V gene lookup returns CDR1 SGHAT and CDR2 FQNNGV. This CDR3 is built from 14 residues. Trimming took off 4 bases at V and 5 bases at J, with 14 bases between the two ends. Written as DNA, the CDR3 is TGTGCCAGCAGCTGGGAGTGGGCCGGGGAGACCCAGTACTTC. Translating it yields CASSWEWAGETQYF.

The V call is TRBV10-3, the J call TRBJ2-5; 8 bases map to TRBD1. The end of the DNA aligns better with TRBJ2-7, so the J call may be wrong. The CDR3 has 12 amino acids. Germline V gene lookup returns CDR1 ENHRY and CDR2 SYGVKD. The CDR3 region is CASRTGNDEQYF. The CDR3 DNA follows: TGTGCCAGCAGGACAGGGAACGACGAGCAGTACTTC.

The J gene is TRBJ2-7, the V gene TRBV4-1; TRBD2 agrees at 11 bases. The CDR3 spans 14 residues. In germline, CDR1 is MGHRA, CDR2 YSYEKL. V shed 4 bases, J shed 6 bases, and the junction held 5 bases outside the gene matches. The CDR3: CASSRLAGLGEQYF. The CDR3 coding sequence is TGCGCCAGCAGCCGACTAGCGGGATTGGGCGAGCAGTACTTC.

This clone was seen once. This chain connects TRBV5-1 to TRBJ2-2, with TRBD2 as a possible D gene (6 bases). This CDR3 region has 15 residues. Trimming removed 0 bases at V and 4 bases at J, with 10 bases between. Germline V gene lookup returns CDR1 SGHRS and CDR2 YFSETQ. The CDR3 region is CASSLGPGGTGELFF. The CDR3 DNA sequence: TGCGCCAGCAGCTTGGGCCCCGGGGGCACCGGGGAGCTGTTTTTT.

Remarks on this clone: The same CDR3 is also encoded by other DNA sequences in this sample. This CDR3 is CASSYRDTQYF. The CDR3 DNA follows: TGTGCCAGCAGTTACCGGGATACGCAGTATTTT. The genes are TRBV6-5 and TRBJ2-3, with D uncertain. The V end lost 2 bases, the J end lost 6 bases, and 3 bases lay between the germline ends. This CDR3 contains 11 residues. CDR1 is MNHEY, CDR2 SVGAGI, per germline.

V gene TRBV19 combines with J gene TRBJ1-5; no clear D. Per germline, CDR1 LNHDA and CDR2 SQIVND (reference sequence). The CDR3 consists of 16 residues. Trimming cost V 6 bases and J 0 bases, with 15 bases left between them. The CDR3: CASSPVHLYSNQPQHF. The DNA for the CDR3 is TGTGCCAGTAGCCCGGTCCATTTGTATAGCAATCAGCCCCAGCATTTT.

This clone was seen just once. One end of the junction fails to match germline, which may point to a read error. The chain uses TRBV6-1 and TRBJ2-3; 11 positions match TRBD2. Germline CDR1 is MNHNS and CDR2 is SASEGT. The CDR3 sequence is 13 residues long. The CDR3, as DNA: TGTGCCAGCCTAGCGGGAGGCACCGATACGCAGTATTTT. Amino acids: CASLAGGTDTQYF.

This chain connects TRBV28 to TRBJ2-1; 10 bases fit TRBD2. Germline V gene sequence: CDR1 MDHEN, CDR2 SYDVKM. V was clipped by 5 bases and J by 7 bases; unmatched bases: 5. The CDR3 contains 14 residues. The CDR3 DNA sequence: TGTGCCAGCAGTCCTCTACTAGCGGGAAATGAGCAGTTCTTC. This gives the protein CASSPLLAGNEQFF.

V is TRBV18 and J is TRBJ2-5; 11 bases align to TRBD1. The CDR3 loop spans 15 amino acids. The germline gives CDR1 KGHSH, CDR2 LQKENI. V shed 6 bases and J 5 bases; nucleotides not matched to a gene: 8. The CDR3 bases are TGTGCCAGCTCTCCCGGGACAGGGGGACGGGAGACCCAGTACTTC. Its translation: CASSPGTGGRETQYF.

The genes are TRBV5-6 and TRBJ2-3, with D unresolved. The CDR3 is 13 residues long. The ends were cut back, 6 bases at V and 1 base at J, with 9 bases in the middle. CDR1 SGHDT and CDR2 YYEEEE come from the germline V gene. The CDR3 spells CASTVAGTDTQYF. The CDR3 DNA reads as TGTGCCAGCACCGTAGCAGGCACAGATACGCAGTATTTT.

J is TRBJ1-1 and V is TRBV7-9, with 7 nucleotides matching TRBD1. The CDR3 spans 15 residues. The V and J ends lost 4 bases and 1 base, in that order; junction bases with no gene match: 6. Germline V gene sequence: CDR1 SEHNR, CDR2 FQNEAQ (reference sequence). Here the CDR3 reads CASSSLGTANTEAFF. CDR3 sequence (DNA): TGTGCCAGCAGCTCCCTAGGGACAGCGAACACTGAAGCTTTCTTT.

V usage is TRBV11-2 and J usage is TRBJ2-1; weak D call: TRBD2 (6 bases). CDR3 length: 15 amino acids. Germline loops: CDR1 SGHAT, CDR2 FQNNGV. The V and J ends lost 1 base and 2 bases respectively, with 9 bases between them. DNA of the CDR3: TGTGCCAGCAGCTTAGCGCGCGGGGCCTACAATGAGCAGTTCTTC. This encodes CASSLARGAYNEQFF.

This chain connects TRBV5-1 to TRBJ2-3, with D tentatively TRBD2 (6 bases). The CDR3 runs to 16 residues. V lost 4 bases and J lost 5, with 20 bases in between. CDR1 SGHRS and CDR2 YFSETQ come from the germline V gene. The CDR3 DNA follows: TGCGCCAGCAGCAACACGGGAACGGGAGCTAAAGATACGCAGTATTTT. As protein: CASSNTGTGAKDTQYF.

The sample holds one count of this clone. The V gene is TRBV6-1, the J gene TRBJ1-5; 9 bases are shared with TRBD1. The CDR3 contains 17 residues. V lost 4 bases to trimming and J lost 2 bases; unmatched junction nucleotides: 9. The germline V gene has CDR1 MNHNS and CDR2 SASEGT. This chain's CDR3 is CASSATRTGAGNQPQHF. The CDR3 coding sequence is TGTGCCAGCAGTGCGACCCGGACAGGGGCAGGCAATCAGCCCCAGCATTTT.